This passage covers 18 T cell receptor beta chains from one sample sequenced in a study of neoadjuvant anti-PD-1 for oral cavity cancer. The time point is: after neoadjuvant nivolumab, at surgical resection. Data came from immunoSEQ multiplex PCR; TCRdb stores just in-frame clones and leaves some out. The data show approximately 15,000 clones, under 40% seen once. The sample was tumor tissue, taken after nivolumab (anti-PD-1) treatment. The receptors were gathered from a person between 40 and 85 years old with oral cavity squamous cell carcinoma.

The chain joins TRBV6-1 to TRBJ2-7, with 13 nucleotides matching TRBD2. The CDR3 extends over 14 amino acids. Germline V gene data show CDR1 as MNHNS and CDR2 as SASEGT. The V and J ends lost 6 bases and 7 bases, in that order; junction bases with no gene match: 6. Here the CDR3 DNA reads TGTGCCAGCAGGCGACTAGCGGGGGGCTGGGAGCAGTACTTC. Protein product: CASRRLAGGWEQYF.

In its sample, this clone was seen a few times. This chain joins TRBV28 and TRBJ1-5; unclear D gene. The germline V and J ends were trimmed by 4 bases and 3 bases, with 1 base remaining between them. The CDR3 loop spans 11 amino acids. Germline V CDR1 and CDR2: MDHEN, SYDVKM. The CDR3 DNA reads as TGTGCCAGCAGTTACAATCAGCCCCAGCATTTT. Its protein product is CASSYNQPQHF.

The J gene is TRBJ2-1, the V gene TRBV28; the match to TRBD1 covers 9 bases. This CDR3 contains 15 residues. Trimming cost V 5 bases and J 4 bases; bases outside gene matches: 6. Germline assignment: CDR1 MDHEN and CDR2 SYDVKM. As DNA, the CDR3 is TGTGCCAGCAGTCACCGGGACAGGGTTTACAATGAGCAGTTCTTC. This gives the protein CASSHRDRVYNEQFF.

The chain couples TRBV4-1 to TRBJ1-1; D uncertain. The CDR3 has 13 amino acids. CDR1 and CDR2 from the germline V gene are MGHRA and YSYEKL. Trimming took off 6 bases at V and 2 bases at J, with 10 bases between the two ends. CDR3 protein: CASRGSPNTEAFF. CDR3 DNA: TGCGCCAGCAGGGGGAGTCCTAACACTGAAGCTTTCTTT.

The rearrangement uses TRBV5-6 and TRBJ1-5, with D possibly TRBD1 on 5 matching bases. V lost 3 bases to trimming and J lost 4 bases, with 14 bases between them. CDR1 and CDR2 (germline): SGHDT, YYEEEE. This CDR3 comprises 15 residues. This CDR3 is CASSSWDGGNQPQHF. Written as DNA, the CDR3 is TGTGCCAGCAGCTCGTGGGACGGAGGAAATCAGCCCCAGCATTTT.

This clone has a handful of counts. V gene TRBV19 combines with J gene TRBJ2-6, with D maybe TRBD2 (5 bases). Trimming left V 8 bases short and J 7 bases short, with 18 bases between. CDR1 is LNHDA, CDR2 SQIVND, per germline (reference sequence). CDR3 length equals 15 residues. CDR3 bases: TGTGCCAGTCATCGGGGTGACCCCCGTGCCAACGTCCTGACTTTC. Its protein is CASHRGDPRANVLTF.

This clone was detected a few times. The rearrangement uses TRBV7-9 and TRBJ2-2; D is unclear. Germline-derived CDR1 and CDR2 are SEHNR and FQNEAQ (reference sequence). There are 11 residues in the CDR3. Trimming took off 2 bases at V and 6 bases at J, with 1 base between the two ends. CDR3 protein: CASSLPGELFF. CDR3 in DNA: TGTGCCAGCAGCTTACCCGGGGAGCTGTTTTTT.

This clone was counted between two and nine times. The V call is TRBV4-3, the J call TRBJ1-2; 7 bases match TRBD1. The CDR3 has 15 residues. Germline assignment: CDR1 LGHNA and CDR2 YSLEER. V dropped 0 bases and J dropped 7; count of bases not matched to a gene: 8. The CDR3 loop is CASSQEAGGPGGYTF. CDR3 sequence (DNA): TGCGCCAGCAGCCAAGAAGCAGGGGGGCCAGGTGGCTACACCTTC.

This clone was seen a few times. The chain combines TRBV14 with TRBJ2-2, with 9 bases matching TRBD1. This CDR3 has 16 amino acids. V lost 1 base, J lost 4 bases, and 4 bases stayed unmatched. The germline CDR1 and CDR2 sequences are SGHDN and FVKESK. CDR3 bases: TGTGCCAGCAGCCAAGTACAGGGGGCAGGCACCGGGGAGCTGTTTTTT. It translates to CASSQVQGAGTGELFF.

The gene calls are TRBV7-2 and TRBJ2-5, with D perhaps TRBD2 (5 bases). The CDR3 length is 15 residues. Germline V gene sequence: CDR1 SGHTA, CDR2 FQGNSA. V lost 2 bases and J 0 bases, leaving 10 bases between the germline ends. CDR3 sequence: CASSLQRGYQETQYF. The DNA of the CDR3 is TGTGCCAGCAGCTTACAACGGGGATACCAAGAGACCCAGTACTTC.

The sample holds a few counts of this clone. DNA for the CDR3: TGTGCCTCAAAGGAGGCCGGGGAGCTGTTTTTT. It yields the protein CASKEAGELFF. The chain employs TRBV30 and TRBJ2-2; D perhaps matches TRBD2 (5 bases). The germline CDR1 and CDR2 sequences are GTSNPN and SVGIG (reference sequence). This CDR3 comprises 11 residues. Trimming stripped 7 bases from V and 6 bases from J, with 9 bases between.

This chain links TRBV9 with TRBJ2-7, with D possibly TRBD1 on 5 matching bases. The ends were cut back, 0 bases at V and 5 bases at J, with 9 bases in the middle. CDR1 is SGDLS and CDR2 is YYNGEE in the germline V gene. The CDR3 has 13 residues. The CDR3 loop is CASSVAGRDEQYF. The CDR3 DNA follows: TGTGCCAGCAGCGTAGCAGGGCGCGACGAGCAGTACTTC.

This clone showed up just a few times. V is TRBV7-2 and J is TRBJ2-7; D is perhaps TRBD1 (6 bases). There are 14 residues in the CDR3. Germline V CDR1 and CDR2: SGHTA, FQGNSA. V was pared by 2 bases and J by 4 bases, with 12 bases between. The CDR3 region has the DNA TGTGCCAGCAGCTTACTGGGTACAGGGTACGAGCAGTACTTC. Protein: CASSLLGTGYEQYF.

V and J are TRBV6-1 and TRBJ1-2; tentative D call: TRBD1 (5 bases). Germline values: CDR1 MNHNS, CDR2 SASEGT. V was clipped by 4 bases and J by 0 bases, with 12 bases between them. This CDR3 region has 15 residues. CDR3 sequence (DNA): TGTGCCAGCAGTGTGTACAGGTTGGCTAACTATGGCTACACCTTC. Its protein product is CASSVYRLANYGYTF.

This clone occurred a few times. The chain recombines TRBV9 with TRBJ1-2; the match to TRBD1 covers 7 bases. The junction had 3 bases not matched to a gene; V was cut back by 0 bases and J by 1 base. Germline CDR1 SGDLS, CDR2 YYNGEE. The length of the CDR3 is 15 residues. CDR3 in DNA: TGTGCCAGCAGCGTAGGGACAGGACGTAACTATGGCTACACCTTC. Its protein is CASSVGTGRNYGYTF.

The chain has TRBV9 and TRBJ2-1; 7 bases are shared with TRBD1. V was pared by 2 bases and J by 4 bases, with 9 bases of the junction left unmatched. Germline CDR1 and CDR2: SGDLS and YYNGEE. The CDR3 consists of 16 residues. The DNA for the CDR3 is TGTGCCAGCAGCGTCAATGCCGGGACAGAGTACAATGAGCAGTTCTTC. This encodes CASSVNAGTEYNEQFF.

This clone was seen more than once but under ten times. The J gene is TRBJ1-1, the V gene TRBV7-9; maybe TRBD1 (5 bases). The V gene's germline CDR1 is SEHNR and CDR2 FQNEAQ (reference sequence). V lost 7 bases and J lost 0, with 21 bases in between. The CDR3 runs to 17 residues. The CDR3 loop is CASTSDIYQGMNTEAFF. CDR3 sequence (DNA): TGTGCCAGCACCTCAGATATTTATCAGGGCATGAACACTGAAGCTTTCTTT.

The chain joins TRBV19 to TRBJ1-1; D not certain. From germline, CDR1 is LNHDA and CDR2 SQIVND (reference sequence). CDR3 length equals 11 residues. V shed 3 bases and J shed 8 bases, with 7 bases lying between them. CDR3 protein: CASSISLEAFF. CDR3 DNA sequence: TGTGCCAGTAGTATTTCCCTGGAAGCTTTCTTT.